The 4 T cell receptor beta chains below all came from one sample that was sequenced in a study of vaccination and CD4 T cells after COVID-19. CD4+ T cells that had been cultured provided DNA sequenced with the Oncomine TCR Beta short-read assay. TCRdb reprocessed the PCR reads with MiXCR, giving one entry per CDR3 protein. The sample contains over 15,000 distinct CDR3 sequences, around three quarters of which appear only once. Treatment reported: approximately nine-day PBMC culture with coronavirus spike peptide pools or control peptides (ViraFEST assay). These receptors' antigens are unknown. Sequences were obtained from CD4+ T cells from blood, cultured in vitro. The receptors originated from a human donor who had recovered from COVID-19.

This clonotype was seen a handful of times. CDR3 sequence (DNA): TGTGCCAGCAGCCGCCGGCGGACTTATTCACCCCTCCACTTT. It translates to CASSRRRTYSPLHF. The J gene is TRBJ1-6, the V gene TRBV7-2; D unresolved. The CDR3 totals 14 residues. Trimming cost V 5 bases and J 8 bases, with 13 bases left between them. Germline CDR1 reads SGHTA; CDR2 reads FQGNSA.

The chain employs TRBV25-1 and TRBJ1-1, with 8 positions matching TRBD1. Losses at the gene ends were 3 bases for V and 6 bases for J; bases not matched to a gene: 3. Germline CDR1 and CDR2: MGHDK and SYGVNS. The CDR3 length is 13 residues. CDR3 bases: TGTGCCAGCAGTGAGATACAGGGGGCTGAAGCTTTCTTT. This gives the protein CASSEIQGAEAFF.

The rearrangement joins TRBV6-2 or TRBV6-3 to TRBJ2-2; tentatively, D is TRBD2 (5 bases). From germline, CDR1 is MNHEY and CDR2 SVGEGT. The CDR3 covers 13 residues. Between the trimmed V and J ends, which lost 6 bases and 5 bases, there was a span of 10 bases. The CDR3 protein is CASRRPGTGELFF. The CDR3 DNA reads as TGTGCCAGCAGGAGGCCGGGGACCGGGGAGCTGTTTTTT.

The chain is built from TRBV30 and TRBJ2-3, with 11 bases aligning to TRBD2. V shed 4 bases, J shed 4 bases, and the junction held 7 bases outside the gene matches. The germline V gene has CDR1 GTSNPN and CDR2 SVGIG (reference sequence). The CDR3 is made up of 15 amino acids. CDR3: CAWNSLAGGADTQYF. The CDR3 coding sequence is TGTGCCTGGAATTCGCTAGCGGGAGGTGCAGATACGCAGTATTTT.